A single sample is the source of the 11 T cell receptor beta chains below, sequenced in a study of neoadjuvant nivolumab and ipilimumab in lung cancer. The repertoire was sequenced with immunoSEQ multiplex PCR; TCRdb's copy has only in-frame clones and lacks some. Of about 27,000 clones listed, 70% to 80% are singletons. The sample was tumor tissue, taken after neoadjuvant nivolumab, alone or with ipilimumab, at or shortly before surgery. These receptors were obtained from an adult with non-small cell lung cancer.

This clone was seen only once. The chain links TRBV10-3 to TRBJ2-1, with D maybe TRBD2 (6 bases). Germline CDR1 reads ENHRY; CDR2 reads SYGVKD. V dropped 2 bases and J dropped 7 bases, with 9 bases sitting between them. The CDR3 consists of 13 residues. CDR3 loop: CAISERGRNEQFF. The CDR3 coding sequence is TGTGCCATCAGTGAGCGGGGGAGGAATGAGCAGTTCTTC.

This chain connects TRBV5-6 to TRBJ2-7; D may be TRBD1 or TRBD2 (6 bases each). Germline V gene lookup returns CDR1 SGHDT and CDR2 YYEEEE. Trimming shortened V by 5 bases and J by 5 bases, and 14 bases separated the two germline ends. The CDR3 is 13 residues long. The CDR3 DNA reads as TGTGCCAGCAGGCGGGCAGGGGAGGACGAGCAGTACTTC. Translated: CASRRAGEDEQYF.

This chain links TRBV7-9 with TRBJ1-6; no clear D gene. CDR3 length: 14 amino acids. CDR1 SEHNR and CDR2 FQNEAQ come from the germline V gene (reference sequence). The V and J ends lost 5 bases and 5 bases respectively, with 10 bases between them. The CDR3 region is CASSSQGHNSPLHF. DNA for the CDR3: TGTGCCAGCAGCAGCCAAGGCCATAATTCACCCCTCCACTTT. The full variable domain, rest sourced from reference TRBV7-9 and TRBJ1-6, is DTGVSQNPRHKITKRGQNVTFRCDPISEHNRLYWYRQTLGQGPEFLTYFQNEAQLEKSRLLSDRFSAERPKGSFSTLEIQRTEQGDSAMYLCASSSQGHNSPLHFGNGTRLTVT.

The chain employs TRBV28 and TRBJ1-1; 9 bases are a match to TRBD1. Germline loops: CDR1 MDHEN, CDR2 SYDVKM. The CDR3 runs to 16 residues. The V and J ends lost 10 bases and 1 base, in that order; junction bases with no gene match: 13. CDR3 region: CANPLPGQGPNTEAFF. The CDR3 DNA is TGTGCCAACCCGCTTCCGGGACAGGGACCGAACACTGAAGCTTTCTTT. The full variable domain, with the rest looked up from reference TRBV28 and TRBJ1-1, is DVKVTQSSRYLVKRTGEKVFLECVQDMDHENMFWYRQDPGLGLRLIYFSYDVKMKEKGDIPEGYSVSREKKERFSLILESASTNQTSMYLCANPLPGQGPNTEAFFGQGTRLTVV.

The rearrangement uses TRBV5-6 and TRBJ2-7, with 12 bases aligning to TRBD2. Trimming removed 3 bases from V and 0 bases from J; junction bases left unmatched: 4. The CDR3 is 16 amino acids. The germline V gene encodes CDR1 SGHDT and CDR2 YYEEEE. The CDR3 sequence is CASSWTSGAYSYEQYF. Written as DNA, the CDR3 is TGTGCCAGCAGCTGGACTAGCGGGGCTTACTCCTACGAGCAGTACTTC.

V usage is TRBV9 and J usage is TRBJ2-3; 8 bases agree with TRBD2. The ends lost 0 bases at V and 1 base at J; junction bases unmatched: 4. There are 16 residues in the CDR3. Germline assignment: CDR1 SGDLS and CDR2 YYNGEE. CDR3 nucleotide sequence: TGTGCCAGCAGCGTAGACGGAGCGGGGGGCACAGATACGCAGTATTTT. This encodes CASSVDGAGGTDTQYF.

This clone was found a few times. The chain carries TRBV27 and TRBJ2-1, with 8 bases lining up with TRBD2. The CDR3 contains 14 residues. V was pared by 5 bases and J by 6 bases, with 6 bases of the junction left unmatched. Germline CDR1 is MNHEY and CDR2 is SMNVEV (reference sequence). CDR3 sequence reads: CASSLAGGLNEQFF. In DNA form, the CDR3 reads TGTGCCAGCAGTCTTGCGGGGGGACTCAATGAGCAGTTCTTC.

The rearrangement uses TRBV28 and TRBJ1-2; perhaps TRBD1 as D (6 bases). The CDR3 runs to 14 residues. The V gene lost 3 bases and the J gene lost 4 bases, with 12 bases spanning the gap. CDR1 is MDHEN, CDR2 SYDVKM, per germline. CDR3 residues: CASSLSGVPYGYTF. In DNA, the CDR3 is TGTGCCAGCAGTTTGTCAGGGGTCCCCTATGGCTACACCTTC.

The chain employs TRBV5-4 and TRBJ2-7, with D possibly being TRBD1 (8 bases). The CDR3 has 14 amino acids. Germline V gives CDR1 SGHNT, CDR2 YYREEE (reference sequence). V dropped 2 bases and J dropped 5 bases, with 14 bases sitting between them. CDR3 bases: TGTGCCAGCAGCTTCGGACAGGGAGGGGACGAGCAGTACTTC. Its translation is CASSFGQGGDEQYF.

V usage is TRBV30 and J usage is TRBJ1-2; D remains unclear. The germline CDR1 and CDR2 sequences are GTSNPN and SVGIG (reference sequence). The CDR3 length is 13 residues. The V and J ends lost 1 base and 4 bases respectively, with 10 bases between them. The CDR3 here is CAWSASLGYGYTF. The CDR3 DNA reads as TGTGCCTGGAGTGCAAGCCTAGGCTATGGCTACACCTTC.

The rearrangement joins TRBV5-4 to TRBJ2-5, with D maybe TRBD2 (7 bases). The closer fit of TRBJ2-7 to the DNA end suggests the J call may be wrong. There are 14 residues in the CDR3. Germline V gene sequence: CDR1 SGHNT, CDR2 YYREEE (reference sequence). The CDR3 DNA reads TGTGCCAGCAGCAGCGGGACACGAAACTACGAGCAGTACTTC. It yields the protein CASSSGTRNYEQYF.